The 7 T cell receptor beta chains in this list originate from one sample, sequenced in a study of neoadjuvant nivolumab and ipilimumab in lung cancer (TCRdb year 2020). The library was generated by the immunoSEQ multiplex PCR assay. In its TCRdb copy, this immuneACCESS table keeps in-frame sequences only and misses some clones. Where compared with another copy, unresolved V genes explain less than half of these, and the others have no known cause. The sample table contains 40,000 to 55,000 clones; only one count was recorded for around 89% of them. Together, the top ten hold approximately 3.7% of the sample. The time point label on this specimen signifies: pretherapy, before neoadjuvant immune checkpoint inhibitors. The specimen comprised blood, sampled before neoadjuvant nivolumab, alone or with ipilimumab. These receptors were collected from an adult with non-small cell lung cancer. Some clones in this sample may be carry-over from other donors' samples.

This sequence joins TRBV5-1 and TRBJ1-4; no firm D call. This CDR3 has 14 residues. V lost 0 bases, J lost 5 bases, and 8 bases lay in between. The germline gives CDR1 SGHRS, CDR2 YFSETQ. The CDR3 spells CASSLAAVNEKLFF. CDR3 sequence (DNA): TGCGCCAGCAGCTTGGCGGCAGTAAATGAAAAACTGTTTTTT. The complete variable domain, with remaining parts taken from reference TRBV5-1 and TRBJ1-4, reads KAGVTQTPRYLIKTRGQQVTLSCSPISGHRSVSWYQQTPGQGLQFLFEYFSETQRNKGNFPGRFSGRQFSNSRSEMNVSTLELGDSALYLCASSLAAVNEKLFFGSGTQLSVL.

This chain joins TRBV19 and TRBJ1-2; no reliable D call. Germline-derived CDR1 and CDR2 are LNHDA and SQIVND (reference sequence). The CDR3 has 13 residues. Trimming removed 5 bases from V and 4 bases from J, with 11 bases in between. CDR3 amino acids: CASSETPSYGYTF. In DNA form, the CDR3 reads TGTGCCAGTAGTGAGACACCGTCCTATGGCTACACCTTC. The variable domain in full, completed from reference TRBV19 and TRBJ1-2, reads DGGITQSPKYLFRKEGQNVTLSCEQNLNHDAMYWYRQDPGQGLRLIYYSQIVNDFQKGDIAEGYSVSREKKESFPLTVTSAQKNPTAFYLCASSETPSYGYTFGSGTRLTVV.

Concerning this clone itself: Other DNA sequences from this sample encode an identical CDR3 as well. The chain couples TRBV11-1 to TRBJ2-2, with TRBD2 matching 7 bases. The germline V gene has CDR1 SGHAT and CDR2 FQDESV (reference sequence). CDR3 size: 13 residues. The J segment lost 8 bases and the V segment lost 2 bases, leaving 2 bases of the junction unmatched. The CDR3 loop reads CASSLRREGELFF. The CDR3 nucleotides are TGTGCCAGCAGCTTAAGGCGGGAGGGGGAGCTGTTTTTT. Full variable domain (remainder filled in from reference TRBV11-1 and TRBJ2-2): EAEVAQSPRYKITEKSQAVAFWCDPISGHATLYWYRQILGQGPELLVQFQDESVVDDSQLPKDRFSAERLKGVDSTLKIQPAELGDSAMYLCASSLRREGELFFGEGSRLTVL.

The V call is TRBV28, the J call TRBJ2-7; 7 positions match TRBD1. Germline loops: CDR1 MDHEN, CDR2 SYDVKM. V lost 7 bases to trimming and J lost 2 bases; unmatched junction nucleotides: 8. The CDR3 is made up of 14 amino acids. CDR3 sequence reads: CASTSGTAAYEQYF. The CDR3 bases are TGTGCCAGCACCTCCGGGACAGCCGCCTACGAGCAGTACTTC.

The chain carries TRBV6-1 and TRBJ2-5; D call uncertain. The length of the CDR3 is 16 residues. Trimming cost V 3 bases and J 4 bases, with 18 bases left between them. Germline V lookup: CDR1 MNHNS, CDR2 SASEGT. CDR3 region: CASSDHGPGAAETQYF. The CDR3 DNA follows: TGTGCCAGCAGTGATCACGGTCCAGGAGCAGCAGAGACCCAGTACTTC.

V usage is TRBV30 and J usage is TRBJ1-2, with D perhaps matching TRBD1 (5 bases). The CDR3 runs to 14 residues. The ends were cut back, 0 bases at V and 2 bases at J, with 10 bases in the middle. In germline, CDR1 is GTSNPN, CDR2 SVGIG (reference sequence). The CDR3 bases are TGTGCCTGGAGTGTGGGCAGGACAAACTATGGCTACACCTTC. Translation: CAWSVGRTNYGYTF. Combining the CDR3 with reference TRBV30 and TRBJ1-2 gives the whole variable domain SQTIHQWPATLVQPVGSPLSLECTVEGTSNPNLYWYRQAAGRGLQLLFYSVGIGQISSEVPQNLSASRPQDRQFILSSKKLLLSDSGFYLCAWSVGRTNYGYTFGSGTRLTVV.

This chain joins TRBV7-9 and TRBJ1-2; D possibly corresponds to TRBD1 (5 bases). Germline V gives CDR1 SEHNR, CDR2 FQNEAQ (reference sequence). The V gene lost 2 bases and the J gene lost 5 bases, with 15 bases spanning the gap. The CDR3 loop spans 15 amino acids. The CDR3 bases are TGTGCCAGCAGCTTAAGTTTAGGGACCACTTATGGCTACACCTTC. It yields the protein CASSLSLGTTYGYTF.